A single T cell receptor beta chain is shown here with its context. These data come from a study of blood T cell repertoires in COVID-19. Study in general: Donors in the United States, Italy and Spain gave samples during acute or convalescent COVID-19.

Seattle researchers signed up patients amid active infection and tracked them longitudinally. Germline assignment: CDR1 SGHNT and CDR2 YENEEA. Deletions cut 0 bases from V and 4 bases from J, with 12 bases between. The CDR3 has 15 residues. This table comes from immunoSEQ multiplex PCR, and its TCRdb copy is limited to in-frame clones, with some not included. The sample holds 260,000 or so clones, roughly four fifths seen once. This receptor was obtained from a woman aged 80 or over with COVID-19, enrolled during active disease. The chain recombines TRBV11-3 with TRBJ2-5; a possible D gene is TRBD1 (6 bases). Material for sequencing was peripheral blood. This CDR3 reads CASSLDYRARETQYF. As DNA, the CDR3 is TGTGCCAGCAGCTTAGATTACAGGGCGCGAGAGACCCAGTACTTC.